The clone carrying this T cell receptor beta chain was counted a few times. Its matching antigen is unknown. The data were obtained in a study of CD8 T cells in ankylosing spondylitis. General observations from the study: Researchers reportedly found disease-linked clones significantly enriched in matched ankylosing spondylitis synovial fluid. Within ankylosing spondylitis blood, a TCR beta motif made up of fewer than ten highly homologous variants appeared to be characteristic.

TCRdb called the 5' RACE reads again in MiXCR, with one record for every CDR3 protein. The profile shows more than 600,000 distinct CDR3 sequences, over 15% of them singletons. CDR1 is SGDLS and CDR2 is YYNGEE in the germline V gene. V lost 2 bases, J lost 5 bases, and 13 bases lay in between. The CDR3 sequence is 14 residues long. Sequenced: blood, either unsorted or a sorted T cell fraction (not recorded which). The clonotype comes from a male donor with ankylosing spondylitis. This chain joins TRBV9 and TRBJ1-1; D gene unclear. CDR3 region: CASSVTPLGTEAFF. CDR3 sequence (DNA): TGTGCCAGCAGCGTCACCCCCCTAGGGACTGAAGCTTTCTTT.